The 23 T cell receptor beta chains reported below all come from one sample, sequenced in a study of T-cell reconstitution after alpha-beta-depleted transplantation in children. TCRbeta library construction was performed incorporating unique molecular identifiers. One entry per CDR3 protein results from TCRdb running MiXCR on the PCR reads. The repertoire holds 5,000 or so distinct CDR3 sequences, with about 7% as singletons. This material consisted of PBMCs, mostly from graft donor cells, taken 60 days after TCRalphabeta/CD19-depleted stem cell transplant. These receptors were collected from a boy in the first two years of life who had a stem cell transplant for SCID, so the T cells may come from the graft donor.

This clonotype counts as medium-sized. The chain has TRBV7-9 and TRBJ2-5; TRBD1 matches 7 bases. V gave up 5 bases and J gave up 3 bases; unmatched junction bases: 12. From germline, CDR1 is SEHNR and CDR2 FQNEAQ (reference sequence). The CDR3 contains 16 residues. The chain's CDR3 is CASSPQARDREETQYF. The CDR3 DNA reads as TGTGCCAGCAGCCCCCAAGCCCGGGACAGAGAAGAGACCCAGTACTTC.

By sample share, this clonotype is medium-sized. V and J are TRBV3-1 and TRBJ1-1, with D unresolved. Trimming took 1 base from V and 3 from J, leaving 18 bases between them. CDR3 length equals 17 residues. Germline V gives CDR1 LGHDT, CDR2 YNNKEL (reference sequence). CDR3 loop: CASSQASLGRGDTEAFF. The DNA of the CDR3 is TGTGCCAGCAGCCAAGCTAGCCTTGGACGCGGGGACACTGAAGCTTTCTTT.

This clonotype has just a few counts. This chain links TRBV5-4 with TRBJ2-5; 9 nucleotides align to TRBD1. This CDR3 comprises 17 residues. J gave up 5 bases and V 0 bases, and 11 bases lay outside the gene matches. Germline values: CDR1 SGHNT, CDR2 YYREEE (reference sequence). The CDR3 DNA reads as TGTGCCAGCAGCTTGGGGGACAGGGTTGGGGTCGTGGAGACCCAGTACTTC. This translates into CASSLGDRVGVVETQYF. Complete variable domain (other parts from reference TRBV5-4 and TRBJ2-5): ETGVTQSPTHLIKTRGQQVTLRCSSQSGHNTVSWYQQALGQGPQFIFQYYREEENGRGNFPPRFSGLQFPNYSSELNVNALELDDSALYLCASSLGDRVGVVETQYFGPGTRLLVL.

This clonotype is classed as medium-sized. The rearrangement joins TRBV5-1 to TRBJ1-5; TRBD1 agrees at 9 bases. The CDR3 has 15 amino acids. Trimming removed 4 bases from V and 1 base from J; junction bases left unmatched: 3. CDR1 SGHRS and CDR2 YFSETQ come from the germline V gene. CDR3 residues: CASSPTGGSNQPQHF. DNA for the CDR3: TGCGCCAGCAGCCCGACAGGGGGGAGCAATCAGCCCCAGCATTTT.

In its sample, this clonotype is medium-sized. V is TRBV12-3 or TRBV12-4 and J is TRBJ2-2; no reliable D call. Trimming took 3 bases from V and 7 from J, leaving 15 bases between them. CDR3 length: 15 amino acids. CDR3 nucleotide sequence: TGTGCCAGCAGTTTTGTGGTCGTGTCGATCGGGGAGCTGTTTTTT. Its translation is CASSFVVVSIGELFF.

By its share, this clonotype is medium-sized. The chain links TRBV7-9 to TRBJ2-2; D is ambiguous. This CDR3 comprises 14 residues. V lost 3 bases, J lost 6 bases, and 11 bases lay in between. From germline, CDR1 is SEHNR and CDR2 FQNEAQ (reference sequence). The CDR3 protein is CASSFRKRSGELFF. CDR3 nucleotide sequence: TGTGCCAGCAGCTTTAGGAAAAGGTCCGGGGAGCTGTTTTTT.

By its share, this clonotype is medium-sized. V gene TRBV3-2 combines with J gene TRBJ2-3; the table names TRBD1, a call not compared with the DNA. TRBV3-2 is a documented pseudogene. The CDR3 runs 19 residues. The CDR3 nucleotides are TGTGCCAGCAGCCTCCGCTACTCACAGGGGGCGCCTTACACAGATACGCAGTATTTT. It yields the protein CASSLRYSQGAPYTDTQYF.

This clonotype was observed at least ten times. The CDR3 sequence is CASSQGSYPYTDTQYF. CDR3 sequence (DNA): TGTGCCAGCAGCCAAGGGAGTTACCCCTACACAGATACGCAGTATTTT. The V gene is TRBV14, the J gene TRBJ2-3; no reliable D call. V shed 1 base and J shed 2 bases, with 13 bases lying between them. Looked up from germline, CDR1 is SGHDN and CDR2 is FVKESK. The CDR3 runs 16 residues.

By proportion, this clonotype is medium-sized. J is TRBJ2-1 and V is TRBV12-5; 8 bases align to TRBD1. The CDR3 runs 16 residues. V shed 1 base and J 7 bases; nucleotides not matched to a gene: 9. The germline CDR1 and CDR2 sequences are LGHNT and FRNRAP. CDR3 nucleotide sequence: TGTGCTAGTGGTTTGGAATGGAGGACAGGGTGGAATGAGCAGTTCTTC. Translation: CASGLEWRTGWNEQFF.

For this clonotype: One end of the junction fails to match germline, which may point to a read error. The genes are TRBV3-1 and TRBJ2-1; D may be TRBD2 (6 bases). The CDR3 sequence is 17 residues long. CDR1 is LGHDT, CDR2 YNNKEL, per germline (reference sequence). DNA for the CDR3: TGTGCCAGCTGCCACGAGGTCCAGCGGGCATCCTACAATGAGCAGTTCTTC. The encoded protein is CASCHEVQRASYNEQFF.

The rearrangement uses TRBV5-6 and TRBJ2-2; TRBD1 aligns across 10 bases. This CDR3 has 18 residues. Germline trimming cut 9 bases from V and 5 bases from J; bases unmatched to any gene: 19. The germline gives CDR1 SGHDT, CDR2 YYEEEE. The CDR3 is CAIGPRKDRGSWTGELFF. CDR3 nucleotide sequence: TGTGCCATCGGCCCCCGCAAGGACAGGGGGTCATGGACCGGGGAGCTGTTTTTT.

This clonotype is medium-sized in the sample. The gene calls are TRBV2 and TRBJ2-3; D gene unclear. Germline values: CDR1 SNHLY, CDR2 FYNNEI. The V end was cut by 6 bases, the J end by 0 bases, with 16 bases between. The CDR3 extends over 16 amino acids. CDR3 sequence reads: CASSRLLPFSTDTQYF. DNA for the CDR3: TGTGCCAGCAGCCGACTTTTGCCCTTTAGCACAGATACGCAGTATTTT.

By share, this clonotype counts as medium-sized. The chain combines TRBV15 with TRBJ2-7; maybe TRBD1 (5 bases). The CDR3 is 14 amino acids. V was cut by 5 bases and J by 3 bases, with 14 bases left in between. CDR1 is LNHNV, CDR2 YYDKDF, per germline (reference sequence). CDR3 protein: CATSVTVVSYEQYF. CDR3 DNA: TGTGCCACCAGCGTGACAGTCGTTAGCTACGAGCAGTACTTC. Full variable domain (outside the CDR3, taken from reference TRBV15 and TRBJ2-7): DAMVIQNPRYQVTQFGKPVTLSCSQTLNHNVMYWYQQKSSQAPKLLFHYYDKDFNNEADTPDNFQSRRPNTSFCFLDIRSPGLGDTAMYLCATSVTVVSYEQYFGPGTRLTVT.

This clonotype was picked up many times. This CDR3 reads CASSQGPETVNTEAFF. For the CDR3, the DNA is TGCGCCAGCAGCCAAGGTCCCGAGACTGTGAACACTGAAGCTTTCTTT. This chain connects TRBV4-1 to TRBJ1-1; D not certain. CDR3 length: 16 amino acids. Trimming left V 1 base short and J 0 bases short, with 12 bases between. In germline, CDR1 is MGHRA, CDR2 YSYEKL.

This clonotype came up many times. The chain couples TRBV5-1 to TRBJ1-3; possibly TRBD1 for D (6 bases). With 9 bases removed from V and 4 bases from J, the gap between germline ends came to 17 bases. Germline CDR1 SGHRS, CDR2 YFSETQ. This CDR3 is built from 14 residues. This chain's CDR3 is CATRGLGAGNTIYF. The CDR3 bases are TGCGCCACCAGGGGTCTGGGAGCAGGAAACACCATATATTTT. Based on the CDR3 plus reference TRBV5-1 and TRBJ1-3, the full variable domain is KAGVTQTPRYLIKTRGQQVTLSCSPISGHRSVSWYQQTPGQGLQFLFEYFSETQRNKGNFPGRFSGRQFSNSRSEMNVSTLELGDSALYLCATRGLGAGNTIYFGEGSWLTVV.

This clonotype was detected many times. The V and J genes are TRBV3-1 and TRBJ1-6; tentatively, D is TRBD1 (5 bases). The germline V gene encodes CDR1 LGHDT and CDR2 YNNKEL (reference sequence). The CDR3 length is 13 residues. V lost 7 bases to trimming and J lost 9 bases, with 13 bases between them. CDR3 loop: CASMRQGGSPLHF. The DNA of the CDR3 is TGTGCCAGCATGAGGCAGGGAGGTTCACCCCTCCACTTT.

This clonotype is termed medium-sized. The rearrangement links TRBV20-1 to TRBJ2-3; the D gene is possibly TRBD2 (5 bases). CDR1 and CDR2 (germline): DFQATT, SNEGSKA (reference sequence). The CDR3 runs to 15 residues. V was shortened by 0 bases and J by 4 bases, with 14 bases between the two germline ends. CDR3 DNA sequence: TGCAGTGCTAGAGAACCATACGGGGTCCCAGATACGCAGTATTTT. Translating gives CSAREPYGVPDTQYF.

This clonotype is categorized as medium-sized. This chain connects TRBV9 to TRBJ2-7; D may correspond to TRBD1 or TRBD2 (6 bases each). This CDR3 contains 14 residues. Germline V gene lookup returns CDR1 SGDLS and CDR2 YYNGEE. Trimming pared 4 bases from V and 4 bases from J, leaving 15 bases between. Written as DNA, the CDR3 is TGTGCCAGCAGCAGACGGGGGCCCGAATACGAGCAGTACTTC. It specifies CASSRRGPEYEQYF.

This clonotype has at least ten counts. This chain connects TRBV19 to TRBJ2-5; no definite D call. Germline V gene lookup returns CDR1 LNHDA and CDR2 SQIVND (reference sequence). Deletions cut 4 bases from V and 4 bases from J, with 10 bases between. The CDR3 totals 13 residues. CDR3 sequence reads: CASSTPPLETQYF. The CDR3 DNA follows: TGTGCCAGTAGTACACCCCCTTTAGAGACCCAGTACTTC. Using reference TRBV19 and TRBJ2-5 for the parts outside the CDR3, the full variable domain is DGGITQSPKYLFRKEGQNVTLSCEQNLNHDAMYWYRQDPGQGLRLIYYSQIVNDFQKGDIAEGYSVSREKKESFPLTVTSAQKNPTAFYLCASSTPPLETQYFGPGTRLLVL.

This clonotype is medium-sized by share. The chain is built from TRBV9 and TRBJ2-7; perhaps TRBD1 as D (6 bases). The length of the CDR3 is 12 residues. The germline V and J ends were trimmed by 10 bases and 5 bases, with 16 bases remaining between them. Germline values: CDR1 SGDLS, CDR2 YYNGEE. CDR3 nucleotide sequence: TGTGCCCGAGGTGGGGGCCCGAACGAGCAGTACTTC. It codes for CARGGGPNEQYF. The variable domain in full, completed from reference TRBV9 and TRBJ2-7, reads DSGVTQTPKHLITATGQRVTLRCSPRSGDLSVYWYQQSLDQGLQFLIQYYNGEERAKGNILERFSAQQFPDLHSELNLSSLELGDSALYFCARGGGPNEQYFGPGTRLTVT.

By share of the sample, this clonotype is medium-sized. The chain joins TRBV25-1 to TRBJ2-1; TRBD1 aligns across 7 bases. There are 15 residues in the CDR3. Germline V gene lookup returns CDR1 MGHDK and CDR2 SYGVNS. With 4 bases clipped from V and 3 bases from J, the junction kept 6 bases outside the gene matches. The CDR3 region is CASSGGTVVYNEQFF. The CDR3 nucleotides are TGTGCCAGCAGTGGAGGGACAGTCGTCTACAATGAGCAGTTCTTC. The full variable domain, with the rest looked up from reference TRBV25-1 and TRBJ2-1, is EADIYQTPRYLVIGTGKKITLECSQTMGHDKMYWYQQDPGMELHLIHYSYGVNSTEKGDLSSESTVSRIRTEHFPLTLESARPSHTSQYLCASSGGTVVYNEQFFGPGTRLTVL.

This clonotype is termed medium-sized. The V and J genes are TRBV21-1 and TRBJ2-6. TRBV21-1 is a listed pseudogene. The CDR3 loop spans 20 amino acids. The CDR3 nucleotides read TGTGCCAGCAGCAAACCCAACGGAGAAGTCGCTCTCTCTGGGGCCAACGTCCTGACTTTC. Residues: CASSKPNGEVALSGANVLTF.

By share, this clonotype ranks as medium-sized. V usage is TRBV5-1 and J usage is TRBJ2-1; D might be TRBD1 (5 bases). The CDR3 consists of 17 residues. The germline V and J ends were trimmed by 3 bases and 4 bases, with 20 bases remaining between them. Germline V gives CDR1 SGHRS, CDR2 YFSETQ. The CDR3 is CASSSGHRPNPYNEQFF. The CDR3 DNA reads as TGCGCCAGCAGCTCCGGACACCGCCCGAACCCATACAATGAGCAGTTCTTC.